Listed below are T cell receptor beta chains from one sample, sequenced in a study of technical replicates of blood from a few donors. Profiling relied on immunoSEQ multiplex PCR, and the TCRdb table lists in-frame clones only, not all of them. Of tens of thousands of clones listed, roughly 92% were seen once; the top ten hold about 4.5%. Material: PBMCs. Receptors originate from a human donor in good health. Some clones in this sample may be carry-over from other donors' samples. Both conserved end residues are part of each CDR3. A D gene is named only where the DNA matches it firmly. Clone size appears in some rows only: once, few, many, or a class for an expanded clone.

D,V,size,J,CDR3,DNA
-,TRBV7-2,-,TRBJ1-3,CASSLGRGLTIYF,TGTGCCAGCAGCTTAGGTCGGGGTCTTACCATATATTTT
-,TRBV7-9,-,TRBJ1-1,CASSLGNSLTEAFF,TGTGCCAGCAGCTTGGGTAACAGCCTTACTGAAGCTTTCTTT
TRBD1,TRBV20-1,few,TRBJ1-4,CSAPGGKKLFF,TGCAGTGCTCCAGGGGGGAAAAAACTGTTTTTT
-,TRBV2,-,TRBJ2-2,CASTGRGQNTGELFF,TGTGCCAGCACAGGCAGGGGACAAAACACCGGGGAGCTGTTTTTT
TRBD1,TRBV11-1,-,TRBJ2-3,CASSPYGQGAGDTQYF,TGTGCCAGCAGCCCCTACGGACAGGGGGCCGGTGATACGCAGTATTTT
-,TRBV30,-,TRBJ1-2,CAWSVDMNYGYTF,TGTGCCTGGAGTGTAGACATGAACTATGGCTACACCTTC
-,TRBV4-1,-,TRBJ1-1,CASSQAGGVDTEAFF,TGCGCCAGCAGCCAAGCTGGGGGGGTGGACACTGAAGCTTTCTTT
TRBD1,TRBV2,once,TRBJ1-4,CASSPGGGNEKLFF,TGTGCCAGCAGTCCAGGGGGTGGTAATGAAAAACTGTTTTTT
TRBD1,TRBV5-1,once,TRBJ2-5,CASSLRDRNGETQYF,TGCGCCAGCAGCTTAAGGGACAGGAATGGAGAGACCCAGTACTTC
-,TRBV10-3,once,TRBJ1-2,CAISESETSVGYTF,TGTGCCATCAGTGAGTCGGAGACTTCGGTGGGCTACACCTTC
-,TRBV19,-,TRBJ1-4,CASSPSIREKLFF,TGTGCCAGTAGTCCTTCGATCAGGGAAAAACTGTTTTTT
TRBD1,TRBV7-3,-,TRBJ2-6,CASSTTGTGYSGANVLTF,TGTGCCAGCAGCACCACCGGGACAGGCTACTCTGGGGCCAACGTCCTGACTTTC
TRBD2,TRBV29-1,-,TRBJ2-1,CSVVSGGVGDEQFF,TGCAGCGTTGTGAGCGGGGGGGTCGGAGATGAGCAGTTCTTC
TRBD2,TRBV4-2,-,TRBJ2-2,CASSQDRLAGGANTGELFF,TGTGCCAGCAGCCAAGATCGTCTAGCGGGGGGAGCGAACACCGGGGAGCTGTTTTTT
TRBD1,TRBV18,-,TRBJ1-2,CASSPRDRAYYGYTF,TGTGCCAGCTCACCTCGAGACAGGGCCTACTATGGCTACACCTTC
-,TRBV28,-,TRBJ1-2,CASSTGLGYTF,TGTGCCAGCAGTACAGGGTTGGGCTACACCTTC
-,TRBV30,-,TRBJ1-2,CAWSDYLQGGIGGYTF,TGTGCCTGGAGCGATTACCTGCAGGGTGGAATAGGAGGCTACACCTTC
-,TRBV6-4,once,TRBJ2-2,CASSASASNTGELFF,TGTGCCAGCAGTGCTAGCGCCTCGAACACCGGGGAGCTGTTTTTT
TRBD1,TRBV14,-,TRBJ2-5,CASSQGTLSGGEGETQYF,TGTGCCAGCAGCCAAGGCACCCTGTCAGGGGGCGAGGGAGAGACCCAGTACTTC
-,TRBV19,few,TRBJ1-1,CASSAPSGGNTEAFF,TGTGCCAGTAGTGCTCCCTCGGGGGGGAACACTGAAGCTTTCTTT
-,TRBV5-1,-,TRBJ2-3,CASSLEPAGKTDTQYF,TGCGCCAGCAGCTTGGAGCCCGCAGGGAAAACAGATACGCAGTATTTT
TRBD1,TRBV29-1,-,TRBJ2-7,CSVETGNSYEQYF,TGCAGCGTTGAGACAGGGAACTCCTACGAGCAGTACTTC
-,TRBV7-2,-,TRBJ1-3,CASSAHAGSDTIYF,TGTGCCAGCAGCGCACACGCGGGGAGCGACACCATATATTTT
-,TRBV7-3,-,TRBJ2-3,CASSTPRQDYQTSTDTQYF,TGTGCCAGCAGCACCCCCCGCCAGGACTACCAGACTAGCACAGATACGCAGTATTTT
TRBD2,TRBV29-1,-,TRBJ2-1,CSVGNSGGQSYNEQFF,TGCAGCGTTGGGAATAGCGGGGGCCAAAGCTACAATGAGCAGTTCTTC
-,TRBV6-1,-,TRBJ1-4,CASTLDIVREKLFF,TGTGCCAGCACCTTGGACATTGTAAGAGAAAAACTGTTTTTT
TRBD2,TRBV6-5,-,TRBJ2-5,CASSELGGRGETQYF,TGTGCCAGCAGCGAACTTGGCGGGAGAGGGGAGACCCAGTACTTC
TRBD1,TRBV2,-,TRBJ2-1,CASSPDRGPGGEQFF,TGTGCCAGCAGTCCGGACAGGGGGCCGGGCGGTGAGCAGTTCTTC
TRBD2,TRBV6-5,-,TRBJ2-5,CASIAGEFSETQYF,TGTGCCAGCATAGCGGGGGAATTTTCGGAGACCCAGTACTTC
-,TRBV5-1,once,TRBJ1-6,CASSSGTPSSYNSPLHF,TGCGCCAGCAGCTCCGGGACACCGAGCTCCTATAATTCACCCCTCCACTTT
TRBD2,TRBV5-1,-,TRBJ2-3,CASSPYSGGTDTQYF,TGCGCCAGCAGCCCGTATAGCGGGGGAACAGATACGCAGTATTTT
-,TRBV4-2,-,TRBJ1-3,CASSQDWAGQGNTIYF,TGTGCCAGCAGCCAAGATTGGGCAGGGCAAGGAAACACCATATATTTT
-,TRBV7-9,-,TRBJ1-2,CASSPGQGGYTF,TGTGCCAGCAGCCCAGGTCAGGGAGGCTACACCTTC
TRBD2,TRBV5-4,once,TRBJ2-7,CASSLELAGAYEQYF,TGTGCCAGCAGCTTGGAGCTAGCGGGAGCATACGAGCAGTACTTC
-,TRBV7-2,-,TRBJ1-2,CASSLASGGNYGYTF,TGTGCCAGCAGCTTAGCATCGGGGGGGAACTATGGCTACACCTTC
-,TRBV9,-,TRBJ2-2,CASSSTGRYGTGELFF,TGTGCCAGCAGCTCAACAGGGCGGTACGGCACCGGGGAGCTGTTTTTT
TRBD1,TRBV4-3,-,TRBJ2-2,CASSQGQGGITGELFF,TGCGCCAGCAGCCAGGGACAGGGAGGGATCACCGGGGAGCTGTTTTTT
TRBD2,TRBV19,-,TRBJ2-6,CASSSGLAIFPSGANVLTF,TGTGCCAGTAGTTCGGGACTAGCGATATTCCCGTCTGGGGCCAACGTCCTGACTTTC
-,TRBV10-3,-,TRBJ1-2,CAISESRTAQYGYTF,TGTGCCATCAGTGAGTCAAGGACAGCACAATATGGCTACACCTTC
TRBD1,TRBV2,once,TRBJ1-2,CASSKDRDPYGYTF,TGTGCCAGCAGTAAGGACAGGGATCCTTATGGCTACACCTTC
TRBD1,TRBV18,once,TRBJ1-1,CASSPPGQGTEAFF,TGTGCCAGCTCACCACCTGGACAGGGGACTGAAGCTTTCTTT
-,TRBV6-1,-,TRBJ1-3,CASSQTGGNTIYF,TGTGCCAGCAGCCAGACAGGTGGAAACACCATATATTTT
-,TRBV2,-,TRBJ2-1,CASSEGPGGPYNEQFF,TGTGCCAGCAGTGAGGGCCCAGGGGGGCCCTACAATGAGCAGTTCTTC
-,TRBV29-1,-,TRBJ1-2,CSVGEGLVPNYGYTF,TGCAGCGTTGGTGAGGGATTGGTCCCCAACTATGGCTACACCTTC
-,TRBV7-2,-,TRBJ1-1,CASSLAQGRTEAFF,TGTGCCAGCAGCTTAGCACAGGGAAGGACGGAAGCTTTCTTT
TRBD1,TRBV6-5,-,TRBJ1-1,CASTRTGHMNTEAFF,TGTGCCAGCACCCGGACAGGGCACATGAACACTGAAGCTTTCTTT
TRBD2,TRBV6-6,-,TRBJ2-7,CASSPGLAGKDEQYF,TGTGCCAGCAGTCCAGGACTAGCGGGAAAGGACGAGCAGTACTTC
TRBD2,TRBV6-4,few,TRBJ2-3,CASSTSGTDTQYF,TGTGCCAGCTCGACTAGCGGGACAGATACGCAGTATTTT
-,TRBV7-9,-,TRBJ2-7,CASSPPGTFVEQYF,TGTGCCAGCAGCCCTCCCGGGACATTCGTCGAGCAGTACTTC
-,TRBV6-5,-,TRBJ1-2,CASSYGGRNYGYTF,TGTGCCAGCAGTTACGGAGGGAGAAACTATGGCTACACCTTC
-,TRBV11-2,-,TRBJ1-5,CASSLGPPRNQPQHF,TGTGCCAGCAGCTTAGGGCCACCCCGCAATCAGCCCCAGCATTTT
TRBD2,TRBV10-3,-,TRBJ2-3,CAISGRGGSSTDTQYF,TGTGCCATCAGTGGCCGCGGCGGGAGTTCCACAGATACGCAGTATTTT
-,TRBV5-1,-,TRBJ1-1,CASSLSGNSATEAFF,TGCGCCAGCAGCCTCTCCGGTAACAGTGCCACTGAAGCTTTCTTT
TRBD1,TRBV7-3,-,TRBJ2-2,CASSLPGTDLTGELFF,TGTGCCAGCAGCCTCCCCGGGACAGACCTCACCGGGGAGCTGTTTTTT
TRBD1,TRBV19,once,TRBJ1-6,CASKGAENSPLHF,TGTGCCAGTAAGGGGGCGGAGAATTCACCCCTCCACTTT
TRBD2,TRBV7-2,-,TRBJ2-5,CASSGSGRTETQYF,TGTGCCAGCAGCGGTAGCGGGAGGACAGAGACCCAGTACTTC
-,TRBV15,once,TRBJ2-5,CATSRAGLGETQYF,TGTGCCACCAGCAGAGCCGGCCTCGGGGAGACCCAGTACTTC
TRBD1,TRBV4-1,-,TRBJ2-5,CASSRTGGWETQYF,TGCGCCAGCAGCCGGACAGGGGGCTGGGAGACCCAGTACTTC
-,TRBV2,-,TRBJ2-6,CASSDHLRKGAAGANVLTF,TGTGCCAGCAGTGATCACCTGAGGAAAGGGGCTGCTGGGGCCAACGTCCTGACTTTC
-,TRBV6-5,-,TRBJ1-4,CASSSDREKLFF,TGTGCCAGCAGCTCCGACAGGGAAAAACTGTTTTTT